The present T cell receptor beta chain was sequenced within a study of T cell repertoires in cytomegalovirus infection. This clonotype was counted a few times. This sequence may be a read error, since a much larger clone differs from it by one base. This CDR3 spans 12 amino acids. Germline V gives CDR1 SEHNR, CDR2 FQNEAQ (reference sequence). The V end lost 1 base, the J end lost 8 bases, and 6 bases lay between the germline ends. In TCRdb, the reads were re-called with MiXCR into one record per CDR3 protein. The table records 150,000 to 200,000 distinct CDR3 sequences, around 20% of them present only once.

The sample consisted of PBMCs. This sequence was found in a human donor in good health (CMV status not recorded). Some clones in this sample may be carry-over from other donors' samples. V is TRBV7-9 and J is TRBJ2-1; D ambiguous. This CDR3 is CASSLEGYEQFF. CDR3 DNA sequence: TGTGCCAGCAGCTTAGAGGGTTATGAGCAGTTCTTC.